The 26 T cell receptor beta chains presented below share a single source sample, sequenced in a study of blood T cells in healthy people across ages (dated by TCRdb to the mid-2010s). The method behind the library was 5' RACE. Instrument used: Illumina HiSeq 2500. A second PCR of roughly 7 to 11 cycles was performed with a sample-barcoded 5' primer and a J-beta primer mix. The public sequencing data were trimmed at Q25 with fastp and processed into clonotypes with MiXCR by TCRdb, which kept only in-frame beta chains. When rows share a CDR3 protein, they turn into one entry using the most common DNA and genes. The sample table holds 1 million or so distinct CDR3 sequences, of which roughly a quarter were seen once. The top ten clonotypes cover around 0.75% of the sample. These sequences were also reported in another study, on T cells of mothers and their children.

Sequenced: blood. The receptors stem from a girl aged 2-10 years in good health.

The V and J genes are TRBV10-3 and TRBJ2-3, with a tentative D call TRBD1 (5 bases). The germline CDR1 and CDR2 sequences are ENHRY and SYGVKD. This CDR3 is 16 amino acids long. V lost 3 bases and J lost 3, with 16 bases in between. CDR3 DNA sequence: TGTGCCATCAGTGAAAGTGAAGGGGATTGGACAGATACGCAGTATTTT. It specifies CAISESEGDWTDTQYF.

The V and J genes are TRBV11-2 and TRBJ2-3; D is uncertain. Germline V lookup: CDR1 SGHAT, CDR2 FQNNGV. The CDR3 length is 14 residues. V lost 0 bases, J lost 4 bases, and 8 bases lay in between. The CDR3 DNA follows: TGTGCCAGCAGCTTAGAGGGTTATGCAGATACGCAGTATTTT. It encodes CASSLEGYADTQYF.

This chain connects TRBV7-2 to TRBJ2-5, with 7 nucleotides matching TRBD2. V trimming: 3 bases; J trimming: 5 bases; junction bases outside the gene matches: 9. In germline, CDR1 is SGHTA, CDR2 FQGNSA. This CDR3 has 15 amino acids. CDR3 bases: TGTGCCAGCAGCTTGGGGAGGTTCGGGAGGGAGACCCAGTACTTC. Translation: CASSLGRFGRETQYF.

This rearrangement joins TRBV7-3 to TRBJ2-5, with D possibly being TRBD1 or TRBD2 (6 bases each). The end of the DNA is better explained by TRBJ2-1, so the J call may be wrong. The germline V gene has CDR1 SGHTA and CDR2 FQGTGA. This CDR3 region has 14 residues. Written as DNA, the CDR3 is TGTGCCAGCAGCTTAGGGGGCGGGATCAATGAGCAGTTCTTC. It specifies CASSLGGGINEQFF.

This sequence joins TRBV7-2 and TRBJ1-6; 7 nucleotides align to TRBD1. CDR1 SGHTA and CDR2 FQGNSA come from the germline V gene. This CDR3 is 14 amino acids long. V lost 1 base to trimming and J lost 9 bases; unmatched junction nucleotides: 3. CDR3 nucleotide sequence: TGTGCCAGCAGCTTAGGGGGACAGCTTTCACCCCTCCACTTT. This sequence encodes CASSLGGQLSPLHF.

This clonotype was recorded a few times. At one boundary the junction diverges from the germline segment, which might be a read error. The chain is built from TRBV11-2 and TRBJ2-1; perhaps TRBD1 as D (6 bases). The germline CDR1 and CDR2 sequences are SGHAT and FQNNGV. This CDR3 spans 16 amino acids. Here the CDR3 reads CASSAYPRGIRDERFF. DNA of the CDR3: TGTGCCAGCAGCGCCTACCCCAGGGGAATCAGAGATGAGCGGTTCTTC.

V gene TRBV10-3 combines with J gene TRBJ2-5; 9 bases are a match to TRBD1. The CDR3 runs 14 residues. Germline CDR1 reads ENHRY; CDR2 reads SYGVKD. V lost 5 bases to trimming and J lost 3 bases; unmatched junction nucleotides: 4. The CDR3 bases are TGTGCCATCAGTTTACGACAGGGGGAAGAGACCCAGTACTTC. Residues: CAISLRQGEETQYF.

This chain uses TRBV9 with TRBJ2-5; no clear D. In germline, CDR1 is SGDLS, CDR2 YYNGEE. V was pared by 3 bases and J by 0 bases, with 15 bases between. The CDR3 has 16 amino acids. This CDR3 is CASSAPAGPNQETQYF. The CDR3 nucleotides are TGTGCCAGCAGCGCCCCGGCAGGCCCAAACCAAGAGACCCAGTACTTC.

This clonotype came up a few times. The chain is built from TRBV5-1 and TRBJ2-5; D remains ambiguous. Germline lookup yields CDR1 SGHRS and CDR2 YFSETQ. The CDR3 totals 14 residues. The V and J ends lost 0 bases and 5 bases respectively, with 11 bases between them. The CDR3 sequence: CASSLVAGVETQYF. For the CDR3, the DNA is TGCGCCAGCAGCTTGGTCGCAGGAGTGGAGACCCAGTACTTC. The variable domain in full, with the rest retrieved from reference TRBV5-1 and TRBJ2-5, is KAGVTQTPRYLIKTRGQQVTLSCSPISGHRSVSWYQQTPGQGLQFLFEYFSETQRNKGNFPGRFSGRQFSNSRSEMNVSTLELGDSALYLCASSLVAGVETQYFGPGTRLLVL.

A few counts support this clonotype. The chain couples TRBV6-1 to TRBJ2-3; maybe TRBD2 (6 bases). Germline V gives CDR1 MNHNS, CDR2 SASEGT. This CDR3 is built from 17 residues. The V end was cut by 5 bases, the J end by 4 bases, with 22 bases between. The CDR3 nucleotides are TGTGCCAGCAGTCTCCGGGACTTTCTAGCGTTCCCAGATACGCAGTATTTT. Amino acids: CASSLRDFLAFPDTQYF.

The chain combines TRBV25-1 with TRBJ2-7; TRBD2 agrees at 10 bases. Germline V lookup: CDR1 MGHDK, CDR2 SYGVNS. CDR3 length: 16 residues. The trim removed 4 bases at V and 3 bases at J, leaving 9 bases unmatched. CDR3 amino acids: CASSVAVGLAVYEQYF. The CDR3 region has the DNA TGTGCCAGCAGTGTCGCCGTAGGACTAGCGGTCTACGAGCAGTACTTC.

This clonotype was found a few times. V and J are TRBV5-1 and TRBJ2-1; 9 bases are shared with TRBD1. In germline, CDR1 is SGHRS, CDR2 YFSETQ. The junction had 7 bases not matched to a gene; V was cut back by 5 bases and J by 7 bases. This CDR3 is built from 14 residues. In DNA form, the CDR3 reads TGCGCCAGCAGGCTCCCGGGACAGGGAAATGAGCAGTTCTTC. It is translated as CASRLPGQGNEQFF.

The chain links TRBV20-1 to TRBJ2-1; TRBD2 agrees at 9 bases. With 2 bases clipped from V and 16 bases from J, the junction kept 15 bases outside the gene matches. Germline V gene lookup returns CDR1 DFQATT and CDR2 SNEGSKA (reference sequence). This CDR3 region has 14 residues. CDR3 nucleotide sequence: TGCAGTGCTAGAAGGGGGCTAGCGGGATTTTTTGAATTCTTC. Protein sequence: CSARRGLAGFFEFF.

The rearrangement uses TRBV11-2 and TRBJ2-5; D remains ambiguous. With 0 bases removed from V and 2 bases from J, the gap between germline ends came to 10 bases. This CDR3 has 15 residues. The germline gives CDR1 SGHAT, CDR2 FQNNGV. The CDR3 here is CASSLDYAPQETQYF. As DNA, the CDR3 is TGTGCCAGCAGCTTAGATTACGCTCCACAAGAGACCCAGTACTTC.

This clonotype was counted at least ten times. J is TRBJ2-7 and V is TRBV7-9, with D hard to call. The CDR3 is 12 residues long. The V and J ends lost 5 bases and 5 bases respectively, with 10 bases between them. Germline values: CDR1 SEHNR, CDR2 FQNEAQ (reference sequence). The CDR3 sequence is CASSLDTDEQYF. Here the CDR3 DNA reads TGTGCCAGCAGCCTAGACACCGACGAGCAGTACTTC.

This clonotype has a handful of counts. This chain uses TRBV4-1 with TRBJ2-1; D unresolved. The CDR3 loop spans 12 amino acids. Germline V gene sequence: CDR1 MGHRA, CDR2 YSYEKL. Trimming stripped 0 bases from V and 8 bases from J, with 5 bases between. The CDR3 DNA sequence: TGCGCCAGCAGCCAAGACTGGGATGAGCAGTTCTTC. Translated, it gives CASSQDWDEQFF.

The gene calls are TRBV5-6 and TRBJ2-2; TRBD1 might be the D (5 bases). CDR1 is SGHDT, CDR2 YYEEEE, per germline. The V end lost 5 bases, the J end lost 1 base, and 9 bases lay between the germline ends. The CDR3 is 14 amino acids. CDR3 residues: CASRTDRNTGELFF. CDR3 bases: TGTGCCAGCAGAACTGACAGGAACACCGGGGAGCTGTTTTTT.

This clonotype has at least ten counts. The chain couples TRBV7-6 to TRBJ2-5; no clear D. V was cut by 5 bases and J by 4 bases, with 11 bases left in between. CDR3 length: 13 amino acids. Germline CDR1 and CDR2: SGHVS and FNYEAQ. This chain's CDR3 is CASSPYVGETQYF. CDR3 sequence (DNA): TGTGCCAGCAGCCCCTACGTGGGAGAGACCCAGTACTTC.

The V gene is TRBV5-1, the J gene TRBJ2-3; 8 nucleotides agree with TRBD2. The germline gives CDR1 SGHRS, CDR2 YFSETQ. The trim removed 2 bases at V and 5 bases at J, leaving 7 bases unmatched. The CDR3 is 15 amino acids. The chain's CDR3 is CASSFRGGPEDTQYF. CDR3 bases: TGCGCCAGCAGCTTCCGGGGGGGCCCTGAAGATACGCAGTATTTT.

This chain uses TRBV20-1 with TRBJ2-3, with a tentative D call TRBD2 (6 bases). The length of the CDR3 is 16 residues. CDR1 and CDR2 from the germline V gene are DFQATT and SNEGSKA (reference sequence). Trimming took 1 base from V and 2 from J, leaving 16 bases between them. The CDR3 sequence is CSARVGSGGYTDTQYF. CDR3 DNA: TGCAGTGCTAGAGTCGGTAGCGGAGGTTACACAGATACGCAGTATTTT.

This clonotype has just a few counts. V usage is TRBV9 and J usage is TRBJ1-4; D gene ambiguous. CDR3 length: 13 residues. V gave up 0 bases and J gave up 14 bases, with 14 bases separating them. Germline loops: CDR1 SGDLS, CDR2 YYNGEE. The CDR3 reads CASSVERGSSLFF. The DNA for the CDR3 is TGTGCCAGCAGCGTAGAGCGCGGCAGTTCTCTGTTTTTT.

V and J are TRBV5-1 and TRBJ2-3, with D tentatively TRBD2 (6 bases). Trimming took off 3 bases at V and 6 bases at J, with 11 bases between the two ends. Germline V lookup: CDR1 SGHRS, CDR2 YFSETQ. This CDR3 spans 13 amino acids. The CDR3 protein is CASSSRDSDTQYF. The CDR3 DNA sequence: TGCGCCAGCAGCTCCCGGGACTCCGATACGCAGTATTTT. The whole variable domain, filled in from reference TRBV5-1 and TRBJ2-3, reads KAGVTQTPRYLIKTRGQQVTLSCSPISGHRSVSWYQQTPGQGLQFLFEYFSETQRNKGNFPGRFSGRQFSNSRSEMNVSTLELGDSALYLCASSSRDSDTQYFGPGTRLTVL.

This clonotype showed up just a few times. The rearrangement links TRBV12-3 or TRBV12-4 to TRBJ1-2; D is undetermined. Trimming removed 7 bases at V and 4 bases at J, with 16 bases between. CDR3 size: 14 residues. CDR3 amino acids: CASTLGQLPYGYTF. CDR3 bases: TGTGCCAGCACCCTTGGGCAGCTCCCCTATGGCTACACCTTC.

This sequence joins TRBV12-3 or TRBV12-4 and TRBJ2-1; 7 bases match TRBD2. The V gene end was trimmed by 3 bases and the J gene end by 1 base; junction bases not matched to a gene: 3. CDR3 length: 15 amino acids. The CDR3 protein is CASSFGLVSYNEQFF. As DNA, the CDR3 is TGTGCCAGCAGTTTTGGACTAGTGTCCTACAATGAGCAGTTCTTC.

The V call is TRBV20-1, the J call TRBJ2-5; possibly TRBD1 for D (5 bases). The CDR3 has 16 residues. The V gene's germline CDR1 is DFQATT and CDR2 SNEGSKA (reference sequence). V lost 0 bases and J 2 bases, leaving 16 bases between the germline ends. This chain's CDR3 is CSARDAGRVLQETQYF. CDR3 nucleotide sequence: TGCAGTGCTAGAGATGCTGGCAGGGTACTACAAGAGACCCAGTACTTC.

J is TRBJ2-1 and V is TRBV7-9; 9 bases map to TRBD2. This CDR3 has 15 amino acids. The ends lost 3 bases at V and 8 bases at J; junction bases unmatched: 8. Germline V gives CDR1 SEHNR, CDR2 FQNEAQ (reference sequence). CDR3 residues: CASSLGREGGDEQFF. CDR3 coding DNA: TGTGCCAGCAGCTTGGGGCGGGAGGGCGGAGATGAGCAGTTCTTC.